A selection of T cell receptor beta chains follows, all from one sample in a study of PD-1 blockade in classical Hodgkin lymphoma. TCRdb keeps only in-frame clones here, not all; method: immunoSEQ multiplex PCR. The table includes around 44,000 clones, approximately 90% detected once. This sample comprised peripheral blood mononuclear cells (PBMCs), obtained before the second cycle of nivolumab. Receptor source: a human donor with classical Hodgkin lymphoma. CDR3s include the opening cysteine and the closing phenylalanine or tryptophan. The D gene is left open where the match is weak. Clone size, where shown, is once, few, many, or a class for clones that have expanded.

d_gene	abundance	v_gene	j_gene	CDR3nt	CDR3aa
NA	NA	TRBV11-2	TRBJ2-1	TGTGCCAGCAGCCCCCCGATAGCGAGTGAGCAGTTCTTC	CASSPPIASEQFF
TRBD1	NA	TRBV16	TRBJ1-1	TGTGCCAGCAGCCAAGCGGACAGGGGGTGGAACACTGAAGCTTTCTTT	CASSQADRGWNTEAFF
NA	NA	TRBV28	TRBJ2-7	TGTGCCAGCGTCGGGGTGGCCTACGAGCAGTACTTC	CASVGVAYEQYF
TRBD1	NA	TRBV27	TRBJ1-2	TGTGCCAGCAGTCCTCAGGGGGGCGATGGCTACACCTTC	CASSPQGGDGYTF
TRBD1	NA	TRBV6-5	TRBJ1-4	TGTGCCAGCAGCCGGGCCGGGACAGTAAGGGAAAAACTGTTTTTT	CASSRAGTVREKLFF
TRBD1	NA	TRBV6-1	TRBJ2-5	TGTGCCAGCAGTGAAAACAGGGGGACGCGAGAGACCCAGTACTTC	CASSENRGTRETQYF
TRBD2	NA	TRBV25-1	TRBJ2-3	TGTGCCAGGAGGACCCGTCTCCTAGCGGGTAGTCCGCGGGATACGCAGTATTTT	CARRTRLLAGSPRDTQYF
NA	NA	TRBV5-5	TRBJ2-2	TGTGCCAGTAAACAGATCGCGAACACCGGGGAGCTGTTTTTT	CASKQIANTGELFF
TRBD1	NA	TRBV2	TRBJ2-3	TGTGCCAGCAGTGCCAATCCGGGACAGGGGAGCACAGATACGCAGTATTTT	CASSANPGQGSTDTQYF
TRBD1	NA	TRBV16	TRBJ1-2	TGTGCCAGCAGCGCTGAGGTACAGGGGGAATATGGCTACACCTTC	CASSAEVQGEYGYTF
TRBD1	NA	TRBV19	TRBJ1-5	TGTGCCAGTAGTATAGGTGGGACAGATAATCAGCCCCAGCATTTT	CASSIGGTDNQPQHF
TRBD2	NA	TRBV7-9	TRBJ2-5	TGTGCCAGCGCTACCATTACTAGCGGGACAGAGACCCAGTACTTC	CASATITSGTETQYF
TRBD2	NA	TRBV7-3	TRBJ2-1	TGTGCCAGCAGCCCCTTGGCCCTAGCGGGAGGGGAGCAGTTCTTC	CASSPLALAGGEQFF
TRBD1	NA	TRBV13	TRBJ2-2	TGTGCCAGCAGCTTAGGGGCAGAGGGGGCGAACGGGGAGCTGTTTTTT	CASSLGAEGANGELFF
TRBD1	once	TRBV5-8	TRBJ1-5	TGTGCCAGCAGCTTGGTCATCGGGACAGCATTGAATCAGCCCCAGCATTTT	CASSLVIGTALNQPQHF
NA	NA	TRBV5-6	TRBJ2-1	TGTGCCAGCAGCTGGGCACCGAGCTCCTACAATGAGCAGTTCTTC	CASSWAPSSYNEQFF
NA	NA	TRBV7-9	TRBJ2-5	TGTGCCAGCAGCTTAGTTCCCACCCAAGAGACCCAGTACTTC	CASSLVPTQETQYF
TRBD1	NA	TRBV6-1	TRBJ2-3	TGTGCCAGCTCTAGGGGGCTGTTCAACCCAGATACGCAGTATTTT	CASSRGLFNPDTQYF
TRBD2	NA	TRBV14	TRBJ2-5	TGTGCCAGCAGCCAAGATTGGGACGGGAGGGTCCTTCGAGAGACCCAGTACTTC	CASSQDWDGRVLRETQYF
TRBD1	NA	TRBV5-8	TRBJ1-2	TGTGCCAGCAGCACGACCTCCGGGACAGGGGGCGGCTACACCTTC	CASSTTSGTGGGYTF
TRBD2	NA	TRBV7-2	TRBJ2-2	TGTGCCAGCAGCTTAATTCGAGCGGGAGGCCGCGGGGAGCTGTTTTTT	CASSLIRAGGRGELFF
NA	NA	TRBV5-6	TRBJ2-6	TGTGCCAGCAGCTTGGAAATCAATCTCTCTGGGGCCAACGTCCTGACTTTC	CASSLEINLSGANVLTF
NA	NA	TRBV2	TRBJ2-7	TGTGCCAGCAGTGAAACCGGGGAACTATTCTACGAGCAGTACTTC	CASSETGELFYEQYF
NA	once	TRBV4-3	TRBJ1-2	TGCGCCAGCAGCCAAGGAGGGAGAAACTATGGCTACACCTTC	CASSQGGRNYGYTF
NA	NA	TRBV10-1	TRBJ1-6	TGCGCCAGCAGTCCCCTCCCTGATCCGGGGGAGAGGAGGGTTGTGAATTCACCCCTCCACTTT	CASSPLPDPGERRVVNSPLHF